This passage covers 16 T cell receptor beta chains from one sample sequenced in a study of cytomegalovirus exposure and HLA in healthy donors. This PCR relied on a set of 60 Vbeta primers and 13 Jbeta primers. Profiled with immunoSEQ multiplex PCR; TCRdb holds only in-frame clones, not every one. The sample contains nearly 110,000 clones, around four fifths of which appear only once. The sample taken for sequencing was PBMCs. These receptors all come from a man aged 45-65 years in good health and CMV-seronegative.

V is TRBV7-3 and J is TRBJ2-2; the match to TRBD1 covers 7 bases. Trimming at V came to 4 bases and at J to 6 bases, leaving 2 bases not matched to a gene. The V gene's germline CDR1 is SGHTA and CDR2 FQGTGA. The CDR3 totals 13 residues. The CDR3 is CASSSQGAGELFF. The CDR3 nucleotides are TGTGCCAGCAGCTCTCAGGGGGCCGGGGAGCTGTTTTTT.

The genes are TRBV4-3 and TRBJ1-2, with no clear D. Looked up from germline, CDR1 is LGHNA and CDR2 is YSLEER. The CDR3 runs 14 residues. The V end was cut by 1 base, the J end by 8 bases, with 14 bases between. CDR3 region: CASSQGEGTGGYTF. The CDR3 DNA is TGCGCCAGCAGCCAAGGCGAGGGAACGGGAGGCTACACCTTC.

This chain links TRBV30 with TRBJ2-6; maybe TRBD1 (5 bases). The CDR3 runs to 17 residues. The germline V and J ends were trimmed by 3 bases and 0 bases, with 15 bases remaining between them. Germline lookup yields CDR1 GTSNPN and CDR2 SVGIG (reference sequence). CDR3: CAWRTGAGFSGANVLTF. The CDR3 DNA reads TGTGCCTGGAGAACTGGGGCAGGGTTCTCTGGGGCCAACGTCCTGACTTTC.

The chain couples TRBV5-6 to TRBJ1-1, with 11 bases fitting TRBD1. Germline V gene data show CDR1 as SGHDT and CDR2 as YYEEEE. The length of the CDR3 is 17 residues. V gave up 5 bases and J gave up 0 bases; unmatched junction bases: 9. The CDR3: CASRKDRGPVMNTEAFF. The CDR3, as DNA: TGTGCCAGCAGAAAGGACAGGGGGCCGGTGATGAACACTGAAGCTTTCTTT.

Points on this clone: A clone one base away is much larger, so this may be a read error. This chain connects TRBV2 to TRBJ1-5; D unclear. Germline CDR1 is SNHLY and CDR2 is FYNNEI. This CDR3 spans 15 amino acids. The V gene lost 0 bases and the J gene lost 0 bases, with 6 bases spanning the gap. The CDR3 DNA reads TGTGCCAGCAGTGAAGCGCGGGTTAGCAATCAGCCCCAGCATTTT. It codes for CASSEARVSNQPQHF. Complete variable domain (other parts from reference TRBV2 and TRBJ1-5): EPEVTQTPSHQVTQMGQEVILRCVPISNHLYFYWYRQILGQKVEFLVSFYNNEISEKSEIFDDQFSVERPDGSNFTLKIRSTKLEDSAMYFCASSEARVSNQPQHFGDGTRLSIL.

V gene TRBV10-3 combines with J gene TRBJ1-1; 8 bases match TRBD1. Per the germline V gene, CDR1 is ENHRY and CDR2 is SYGVKD. The CDR3 has 14 residues. V was pared by 1 base and J by 5 bases, with 3 bases of the junction left unmatched. The CDR3 DNA reads as TGTGCCATCAGTGAGTACGACAGGGGAACTGAAGCTTTCTTT. Its protein is CAISEYDRGTEAFF.

This chain uses TRBV4-2 with TRBJ1-1; D not certain. CDR1 is LGHNA and CDR2 is YNFKEQ in the germline V gene. CDR3 length equals 15 residues. V was pared by 0 bases and J by 7 bases, with 15 bases between. The CDR3 sequence: CASSQDTGNVGEAFF. CDR3 DNA sequence: TGTGCCAGCAGCCAAGATACCGGGAACGTGGGTGAAGCTTTCTTT.

The chain employs TRBV5-4 and TRBJ2-7; the match to TRBD2 covers 9 bases. From germline, CDR1 is SGHNT and CDR2 YYREEE (reference sequence). The CDR3 sequence is 15 residues long. Germline trimming cut 1 base from V and 7 bases from J; bases unmatched to any gene: 9. The CDR3 DNA is TGTGCCAGCAGCTTGAACGGCGCGGGGGGGAATGAGCAGTACGTC. Its translation is CASSLNGAGGNEQYV.

The chain uses TRBV27 and TRBJ1-5, with D unclear. The V gene lost 3 bases and the J gene lost 4 bases, with 10 bases spanning the gap. CDR3 length: 14 amino acids. Germline V gives CDR1 MNHEY, CDR2 SMNVEV (reference sequence). The CDR3 nucleotides read TGTGCCAGCAGTTTTTTAATGCGGAATCAGCCCCAGCATTTT. Amino acid sequence: CASSFLMRNQPQHF.

This clone has only a few counts. The chain couples TRBV19 to TRBJ1-1, with D perhaps TRBD1 (5 bases). The CDR3 is made up of 16 amino acids. V was clipped by 7 bases and J by 1 base, with 19 bases between them. Germline values: CDR1 LNHDA, CDR2 SQIVND (reference sequence). The CDR3 nucleotides are TGTGCCAGTACCCTTGGGCCCCAGGGAGGGAACACTGAAGCTTTCTTT. It encodes CASTLGPQGGNTEAFF.

The genes are TRBV28 and TRBJ2-2, with TRBD2 identical over 12 bases. Germline CDR1 is MDHEN and CDR2 is SYDVKM. The trim removed 3 bases at V and 7 bases at J, leaving 6 bases unmatched. This CDR3 is built from 16 residues. For the CDR3, the DNA is TGTGCCAGCAGTTTTCCTAGCGGGGGGGCCGACGGGGAGCTGTTTTTT. This encodes CASSFPSGGADGELFF.

This clone was observed once. The chain couples TRBV7-8 to TRBJ1-2, with 9 bases matching TRBD1. CDR3 length: 13 amino acids. CDR1 is SGHVS and CDR2 is FQNEAQ in the germline V gene. V was clipped by 3 bases and J by 7 bases; unmatched bases: 3. CDR3 region: CASSLRQGGGYTF. In DNA, the CDR3 is TGTGCCAGCAGCTTGCGACAGGGGGGTGGCTACACCTTC.

This chain uses TRBV7-6 with TRBJ1-6; possible D gene TRBD1, 5 bases. Germline CDR1 SGHVS, CDR2 FNYEAQ. V gave up 5 bases and J gave up 2 bases, with 22 bases separating them. This CDR3 spans 19 amino acids. CDR3 DNA: TGTGCCAGCAGCCGTACCGTGGGGGGTGAGGGAACCTATAATTCACCCCTCCACTTT. Amino acids: CASSRTVGGEGTYNSPLHF.

V is TRBV5-6 and J is TRBJ2-1, with a tentative D call TRBD2 (5 bases). Trimming took 7 bases from V and 0 from J, leaving 11 bases between them. The CDR3 contains 14 residues. CDR1 and CDR2 (germline): SGHDT, YYEEEE. The CDR3 region is CASGERSSYNEQFF. CDR3 nucleotide sequence: TGTGCCAGCGGCGAGCGGAGCTCCTACAATGAGCAGTTCTTC.

V and J are TRBV25-1 and TRBJ1-3; unclear D gene. Germline V gene sequence: CDR1 MGHDK, CDR2 SYGVNS. V dropped 2 bases and J dropped 7 bases, with 21 bases sitting between them. CDR3 size: 17 residues. The CDR3 DNA sequence: TGTGCCAGCAGTGAAGTCAAGTCCCGCGATCTACGGAACACCATATATTTT. It specifies CASSEVKSRDLRNTIYF.

The rearrangement uses TRBV7-2 and TRBJ2-7; 11 bases map to TRBD2. Germline CDR1 SGHTA, CDR2 FQGNSA. The trim removed 5 bases at V and 0 bases at J, leaving 3 bases unmatched. The CDR3 covers 15 residues. The CDR3 sequence: CASSPSGGNSYEQYF. The CDR3, as DNA: TGTGCCAGCAGCCCTAGCGGGGGGAACTCCTACGAGCAGTACTTC.